One and the same sample provided the 3 T cell receptor beta chains below, sequenced in a study of blood T cell repertoires in COVID-19. Only in-frame clones appear in the TCRdb table, and some are missing; sequencing was by immunoSEQ multiplex PCR. The table lists around 250,000 clones, roughly 84% of them singletons. Sequences were obtained from peripheral blood. The source is a woman aged 40 to 49 who had recovered from COVID-19.

This clone was observed once. The V call is TRBV2, the J call TRBJ1-4, with TRBD1 matching over 8 bases. In germline, CDR1 is SNHLY, CDR2 FYNNEI. After removal of 6 bases from V and 3 bases from J, the junction contained 9 bases not matched to a gene. The CDR3 totals 16 residues. DNA of the CDR3: TGTGCCAGCAGCCCTCAACGACAGGGGTCTAATGAAAAACTGTTTTTT. Encoded protein: CASSPQRQGSNEKLFF.

This chain links TRBV19 with TRBJ1-4; D is ambiguous. Trimming took off 5 bases at V and 8 bases at J, with 12 bases between the two ends. Per the germline V gene, CDR1 is LNHDA and CDR2 is SQIVND (reference sequence). The CDR3 is 13 residues long. CDR3 residues: CASSLTDYEKLFF. The CDR3 DNA is TGTGCCAGTAGTCTAACAGACTACGAAAAACTGTTTTTT.

The chain uses TRBV5-1 and TRBJ1-1; tentatively, D is TRBD1 (5 bases). The V end was cut by 4 bases, the J end by 5 bases, with 15 bases between. The CDR3 is 14 amino acids. The V gene's germline CDR1 is SGHRS and CDR2 YFSETQ. Here the CDR3 DNA reads TGCGCCAGCAGCCCCAGGGTGGAGTGGACTGAAGCTTTCTTT. Protein sequence: CASSPRVEWTEAFF.